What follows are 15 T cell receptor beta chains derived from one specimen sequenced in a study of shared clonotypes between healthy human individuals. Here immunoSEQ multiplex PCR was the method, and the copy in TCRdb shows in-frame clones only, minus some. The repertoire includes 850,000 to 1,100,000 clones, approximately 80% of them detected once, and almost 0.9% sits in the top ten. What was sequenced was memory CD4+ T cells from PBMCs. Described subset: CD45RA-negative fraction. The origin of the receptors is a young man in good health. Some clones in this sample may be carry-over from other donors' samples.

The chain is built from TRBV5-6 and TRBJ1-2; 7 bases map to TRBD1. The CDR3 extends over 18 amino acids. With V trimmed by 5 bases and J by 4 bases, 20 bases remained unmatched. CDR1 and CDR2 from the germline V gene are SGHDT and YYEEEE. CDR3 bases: TGTGCCAGCAGGTCCAGGGGGAGACCTAATTCCCGCACCTATGGCTACACCTTC. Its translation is CASRSRGRPNSRTYGYTF.

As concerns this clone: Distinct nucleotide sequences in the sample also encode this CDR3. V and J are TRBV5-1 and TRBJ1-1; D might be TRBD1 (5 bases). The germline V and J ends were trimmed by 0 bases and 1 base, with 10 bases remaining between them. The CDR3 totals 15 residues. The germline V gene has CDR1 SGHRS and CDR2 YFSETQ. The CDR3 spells CASSLGGTANTEAFF. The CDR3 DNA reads TGCGCCAGCAGCTTGGGCGGGACCGCGAACACTGAAGCTTTCTTT.

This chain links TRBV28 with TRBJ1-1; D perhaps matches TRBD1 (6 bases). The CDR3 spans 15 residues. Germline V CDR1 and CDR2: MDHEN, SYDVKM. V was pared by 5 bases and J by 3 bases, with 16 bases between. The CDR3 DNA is TGTGCCAGCAGTGGAACAGGGTTTGGGTACACTGAAGCTTTCTTT. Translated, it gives CASSGTGFGYTEAFF.

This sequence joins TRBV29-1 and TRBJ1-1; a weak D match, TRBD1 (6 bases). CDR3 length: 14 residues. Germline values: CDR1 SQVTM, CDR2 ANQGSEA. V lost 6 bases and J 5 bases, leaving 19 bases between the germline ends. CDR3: CSVRPGQRGTEAFF. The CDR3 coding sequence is TGCAGCGTGAGACCCGGACAGCGGGGAACTGAAGCTTTCTTT.

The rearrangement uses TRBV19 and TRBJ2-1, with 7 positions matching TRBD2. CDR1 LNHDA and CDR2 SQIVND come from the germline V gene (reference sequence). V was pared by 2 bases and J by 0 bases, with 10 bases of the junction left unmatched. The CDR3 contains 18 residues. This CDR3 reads CASSINAAGATSYNEQFF. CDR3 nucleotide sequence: TGTGCCAGTAGTATAAATGCGGCGGGAGCCACCTCCTACAATGAGCAGTTCTTC.

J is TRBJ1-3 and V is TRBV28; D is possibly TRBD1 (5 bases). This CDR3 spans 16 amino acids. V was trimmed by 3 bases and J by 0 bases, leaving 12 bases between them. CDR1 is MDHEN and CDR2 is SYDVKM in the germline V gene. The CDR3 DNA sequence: TGTGCCAGCAGTTTTGCAGGGATTAGCTCTGGAAACACCATATATTTT. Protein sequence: CASSFAGISSGNTIYF.

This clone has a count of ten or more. As DNA, the CDR3 is TGTGCCAGCAGCTTAGCGGGCAGGGTTGGGCTGTTTTTT. Its translation is CASSLAGRVGLFF. The V call is TRBV7-8, the J call TRBJ2-2; TRBD1 might be the D (5 bases). This CDR3 is 13 amino acids long. V was clipped by 0 bases and J by 13 bases, with 12 bases between them. The germline V gene has CDR1 SGHVS and CDR2 FQNEAQ. Combining the CDR3 with reference TRBV7-8 and TRBJ2-2 gives the whole variable domain GAGVSQSPRYKVAKRGQDVALRCDPISGHVSLFWYQQALGQGPEFLTYFQNEAQLDKSGLPSDRFFAERPEGSVSTLKIQRTQQEDSAVYLCASSLAGRVGLFFGEGSRLTVL.

The DNA for the CDR3 is TGTGCCAGCAGGTTGTGGGGGGCCGGTGAGCAGTTCTTC. It specifies CASRLWGAGEQFF. This chain connects TRBV5-6 to TRBJ2-1; D may match TRBD1 or TRBD2 (6 bases each). From germline, CDR1 is SGHDT and CDR2 YYEEEE. The CDR3 is 13 amino acids. V lost 5 bases and J 9 bases, leaving 15 bases between the germline ends.

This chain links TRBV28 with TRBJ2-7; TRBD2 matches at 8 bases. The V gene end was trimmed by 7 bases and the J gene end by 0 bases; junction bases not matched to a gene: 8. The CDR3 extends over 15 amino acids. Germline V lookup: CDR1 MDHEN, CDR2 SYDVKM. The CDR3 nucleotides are TGTGCCAGCACCGGGGGGGCCCTAAGCTCCTACGAGCAGTACTTC. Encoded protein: CASTGGALSSYEQYF.

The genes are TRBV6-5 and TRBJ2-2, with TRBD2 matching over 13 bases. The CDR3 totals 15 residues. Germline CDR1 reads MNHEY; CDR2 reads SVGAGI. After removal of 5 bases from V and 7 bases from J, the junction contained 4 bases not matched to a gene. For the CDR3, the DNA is TGTGCCAGCAGTACCGGGACTAGCGGGGTCGGGGAGCTGTTTTTT. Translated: CASSTGTSGVGELFF.

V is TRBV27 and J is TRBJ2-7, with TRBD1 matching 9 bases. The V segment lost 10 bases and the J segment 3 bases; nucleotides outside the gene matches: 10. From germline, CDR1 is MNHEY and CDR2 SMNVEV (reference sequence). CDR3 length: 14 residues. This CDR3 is CANPPGQGLYEQYF. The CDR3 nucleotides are TGTGCCAACCCCCCGGGACAGGGACTCTACGAGCAGTACTTC.

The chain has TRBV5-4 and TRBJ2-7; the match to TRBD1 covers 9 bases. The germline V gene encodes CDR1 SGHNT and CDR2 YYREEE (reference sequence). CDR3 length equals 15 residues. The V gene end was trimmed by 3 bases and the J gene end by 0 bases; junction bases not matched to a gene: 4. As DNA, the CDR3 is TGTGCCAGCAGCTCCCGGGACAGGGTCTCCTACGAGCAGTACTTC. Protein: CASSSRDRVSYEQYF.

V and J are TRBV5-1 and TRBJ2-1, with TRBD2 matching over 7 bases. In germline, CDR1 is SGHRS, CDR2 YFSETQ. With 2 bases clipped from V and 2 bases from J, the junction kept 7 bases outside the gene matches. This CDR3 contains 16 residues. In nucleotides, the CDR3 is TGCGCCAGCAGCTTTTCCGCGGGAGTAACCTACAATGAGCAGTTCTTC. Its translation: CASSFSAGVTYNEQFF.

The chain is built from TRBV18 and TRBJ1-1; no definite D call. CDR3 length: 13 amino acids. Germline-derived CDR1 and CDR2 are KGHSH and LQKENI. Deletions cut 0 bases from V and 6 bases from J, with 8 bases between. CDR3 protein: CASSPPTSPEAFF. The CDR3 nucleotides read TGTGCCAGCTCACCACCGACAAGTCCTGAAGCTTTCTTT.

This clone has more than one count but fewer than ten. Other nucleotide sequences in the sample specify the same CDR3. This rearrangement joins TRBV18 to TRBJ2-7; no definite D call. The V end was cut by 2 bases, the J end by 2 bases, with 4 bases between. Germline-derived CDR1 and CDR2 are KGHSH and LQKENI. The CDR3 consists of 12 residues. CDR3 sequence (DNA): TGTGCCAGCTCACCAGATCCCTACGAGCAGTACTTC. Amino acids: CASSPDPYEQYF.